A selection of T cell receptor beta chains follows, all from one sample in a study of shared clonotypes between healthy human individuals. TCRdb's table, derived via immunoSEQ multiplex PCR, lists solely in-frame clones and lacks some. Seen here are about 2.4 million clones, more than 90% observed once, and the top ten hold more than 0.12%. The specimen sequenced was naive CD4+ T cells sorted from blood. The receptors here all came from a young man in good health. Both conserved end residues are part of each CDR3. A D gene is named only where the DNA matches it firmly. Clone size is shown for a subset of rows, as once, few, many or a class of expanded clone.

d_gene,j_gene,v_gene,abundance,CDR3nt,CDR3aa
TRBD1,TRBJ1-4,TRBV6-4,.,TGTGCCAGCAGTGAACAGACAGGGGCTAATGAAAAACTGTTTTTT,CASSEQTGANEKLFF
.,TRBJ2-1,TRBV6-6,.,TGTGCCAGCAGTTACAACGGGAATGAGCAGTTCTTC,CASSYNGNEQFF
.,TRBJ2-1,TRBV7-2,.,TGTGCCAGCAGCTTAGACATCGGGGAGCAGTTCTTC,CASSLDIGEQFF
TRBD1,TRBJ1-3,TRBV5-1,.,TGCGCCAGCAGCGTACGACAGGGGGCTGGAAACACCATATATTTT,CASSVRQGAGNTIYF
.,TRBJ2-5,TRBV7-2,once,TGTGCCAGCAGCCCGCAGGGTTATGTGACCCAGTACTTC,CASSPQGYVTQYF
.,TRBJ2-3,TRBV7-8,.,TGTGCCAGCACCCCTGTAGTGAGACAGAGCACAGATACGCAGTATTTT,CASTPVVRQSTDTQYF
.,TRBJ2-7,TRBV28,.,TGTGCCAGCAGTTCCCCTTTTACAGGGTTATACGAGCAGTACTTC,CASSSPFTGLYEQYF
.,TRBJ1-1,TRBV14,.,TGTGCCAGCAGCCAAATTCTGAACACTGAAGCTTTCTTT,CASSQILNTEAFF
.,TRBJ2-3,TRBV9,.,TGTGCCAGCAGCGCAGAGGCCCCTCGGGGCACAGATACGCAGTATTTT,CASSAEAPRGTDTQYF
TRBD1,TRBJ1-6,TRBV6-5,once,TGTGCCAGCAGCCCAACAGGGGGAAATTCACCCCTCCACTTT,CASSPTGGNSPLHF
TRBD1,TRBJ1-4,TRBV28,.,TGTGCCAGCAGGGAAGGGGGCGTTGAAAAACTGTTTTTT,CASREGGVEKLFF
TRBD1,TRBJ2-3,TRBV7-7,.,TGTGCTAGCAGCTTAGGACAGGGCGTCACAGATACGCAGTATTTT,CASSLGQGVTDTQYF
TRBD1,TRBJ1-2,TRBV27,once,TGTGCCAGCAGTTCCAGGACAGGCGGACGTGGGGAATATGGCTACACCTTC,CASSSRTGGRGEYGYTF
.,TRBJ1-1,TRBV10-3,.,TGTGCCATCAGTGATGGAATGAACACTGAAGCTTTCTTT,CAISDGMNTEAFF
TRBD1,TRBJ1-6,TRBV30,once,TGTGCCTGTCCGGGACAGACGAGCTCCTATAATTCACCCCTCCACTTT,CACPGQTSSYNSPLHF